This TCR beta chain was profiled in a study of T-cell memory formation after mild COVID-19. MiXCR, run by TCRdb on the 5' RACE reads, gives a single entry per CDR3 protein. Among around 300,000 distinct CDR3 sequences, roughly an eighth were seen once, and the ten largest hold roughly 20%. With 1 base removed from V and 2 bases from J, the gap between germline ends came to 14 bases. The CDR3 sequence is 16 residues long. Germline V CDR1 and CDR2: LGHNA, YSLEER. The chain is built from TRBV4-3 and TRBJ1-2, with D maybe TRBD1 (6 bases). The receptor was isolated from a man aged 18 to 35 who had mild COVID-19 (a few samples of this study predate the infection). Cell type and time point are not known. What was sequenced was PBMCs or a T cell subset sorted from them (not recorded which). The CDR3 loop reads CASSQGGRTANYGYTF. CDR3 DNA sequence: TGCGCCAGCAGCCAAGGCGGTAGGACAGCCAACTATGGCTACACCTTC.